This T cell receptor (beta chain) was recorded in a study of shared clonotypes between healthy human individuals. Per sorted-subset replicate PCR, input was approximately 0.2 ug DNA, representing tens of thousands of T cell genomes. Study processing details: Filtering of immunoSEQ junctional sequences could not match full-length read filtering. Data came from immunoSEQ multiplex PCR; TCRdb stores just in-frame clones and leaves some out. V, J and clone size derive from that table, while D and trimming were established from the DNA sequence. The sample has a few million clones, approximately 94% seen once. Germline V gene sequence: CDR1 GTSNPN, CDR2 SVGIG (reference sequence). CDR3 length: 13 residues. Unmatched junction bases numbered 5, after V lost 0 bases and J lost 8 bases.

The clonotype originates from a man aged 18 to 30 in good health. The specimen sequenced was naive CD4+ T cells sorted from blood. The subset was: CD45RA+ positively selected. This chain links TRBV30 with TRBJ1-1; 8 bases fit TRBD1. CDR3 nucleotides: TGTGCCTGGAGTGTACGAACAGGGGGAGAAGCTTTCTTT. It codes for CAWSVRTGGEAFF.